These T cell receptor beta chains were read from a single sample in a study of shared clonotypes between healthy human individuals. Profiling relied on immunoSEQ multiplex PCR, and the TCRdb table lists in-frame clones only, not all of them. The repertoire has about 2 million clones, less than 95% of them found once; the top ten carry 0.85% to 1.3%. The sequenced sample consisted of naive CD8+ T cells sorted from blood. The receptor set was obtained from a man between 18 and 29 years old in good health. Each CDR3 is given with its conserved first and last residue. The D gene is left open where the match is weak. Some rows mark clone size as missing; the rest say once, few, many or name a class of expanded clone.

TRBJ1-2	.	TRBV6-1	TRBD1	CASSEGSGQNYGYTF	TGTGCCAGCAGTGAAGGGTCGGGACAGAACTATGGCTACACCTTC
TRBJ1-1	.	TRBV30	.	CAWRGKGNTEAFF	TGTGCCTGGAGGGGAAAGGGTAACACTGAAGCTTTCTTT
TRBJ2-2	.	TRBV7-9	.	CASSLEGPGELFF	TGTGCCAGCAGCTTAGAGGGGCCCGGGGAGCTGTTTTTT
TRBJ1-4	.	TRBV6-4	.	CASSPYFGDEKLFF	TGTGCCAGCAGTCCGTACTTTGGCGATGAAAAACTGTTTTTT
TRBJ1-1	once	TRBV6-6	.	CASSYGQMVTEAFF	TGTGCCAGCAGTTACGGCCAAATGGTCACTGAAGCTTTCTTT
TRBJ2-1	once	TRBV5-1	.	CASSLGGMFANEQFF	TGCGCCAGCAGCTTGGGCGGGATGTTTGCAAATGAGCAGTTCTTC
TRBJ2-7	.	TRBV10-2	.	CASSRGHEQYF	TGCGCCAGCAGCCGGGGCCACGAGCAGTACTTC
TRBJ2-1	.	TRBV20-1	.	CPFRSYNEQFF	TGCCCTTTTCGGTCCTACAATGAGCAGTTCTTC
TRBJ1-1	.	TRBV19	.	CASTYWYGNTEAFF	TGTGCCAGTACCTATTGGTACGGGAACACTGAAGCTTTCTTT
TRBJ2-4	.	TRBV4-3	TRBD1	CASSQVWGDRAKNIQYF	TGCGCCAGCAGCCAGGTCTGGGGGGACAGGGCCAAAAACATTCAGTACTTC
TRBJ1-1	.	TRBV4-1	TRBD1	CASSVIGQGGDTEAFF	TGCGCCAGCAGCGTGATCGGACAGGGTGGGGACACTGAAGCTTTCTTT
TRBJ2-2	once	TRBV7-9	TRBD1	CASSLRGGEWTGELFF	TGTGCCAGCAGCTTACGAGGGGGCGAATGGACCGGGGAGCTGTTTTTT